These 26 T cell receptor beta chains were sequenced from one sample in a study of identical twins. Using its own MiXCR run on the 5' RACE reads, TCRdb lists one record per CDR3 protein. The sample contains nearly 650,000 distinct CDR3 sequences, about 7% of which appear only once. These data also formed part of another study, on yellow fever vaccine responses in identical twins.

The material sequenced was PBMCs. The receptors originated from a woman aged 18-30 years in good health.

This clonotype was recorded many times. The CDR3 here is CASSLTGSYEQYF. CDR3 DNA sequence: TGTGCCAGCAGCTTAACTGGTTCCTACGAGCAGTACTTC. This chain uses TRBV28 with TRBJ2-7; D gene uncertain. Trimming removed 6 bases from V and 1 base from J, with 10 bases in between. In germline, CDR1 is MDHEN, CDR2 SYDVKM. The CDR3 covers 13 residues.

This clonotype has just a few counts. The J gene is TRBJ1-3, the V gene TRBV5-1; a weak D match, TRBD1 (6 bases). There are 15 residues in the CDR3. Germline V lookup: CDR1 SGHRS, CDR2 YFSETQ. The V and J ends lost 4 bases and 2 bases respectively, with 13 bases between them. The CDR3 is CASSRQEATGNTIYF. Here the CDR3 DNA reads TGCGCCAGCAGCCGACAGGAGGCTACTGGAAACACCATATATTTT.

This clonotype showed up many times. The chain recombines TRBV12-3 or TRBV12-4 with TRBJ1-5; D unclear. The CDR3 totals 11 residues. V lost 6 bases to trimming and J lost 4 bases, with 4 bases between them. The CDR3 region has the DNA TGTGCCAGCAGCTATAATCAGCCCCAGCATTTT. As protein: CASSYNQPQHF.

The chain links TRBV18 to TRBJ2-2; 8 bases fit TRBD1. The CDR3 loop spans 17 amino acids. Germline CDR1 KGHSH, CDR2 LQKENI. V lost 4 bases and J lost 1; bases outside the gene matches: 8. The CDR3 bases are TGTGCCAGCTCACGGACAGGGATTTCCCTGAACACCGGGGAGCTGTTTTTT. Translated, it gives CASSRTGISLNTGELFF.

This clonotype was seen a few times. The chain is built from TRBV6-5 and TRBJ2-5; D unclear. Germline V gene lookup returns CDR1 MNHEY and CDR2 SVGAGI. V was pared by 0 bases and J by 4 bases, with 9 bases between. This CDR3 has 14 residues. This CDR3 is CASSYSLPGETQYF. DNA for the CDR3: TGTGCCAGCAGTTACTCCCTACCTGGAGAGACCCAGTACTTC.

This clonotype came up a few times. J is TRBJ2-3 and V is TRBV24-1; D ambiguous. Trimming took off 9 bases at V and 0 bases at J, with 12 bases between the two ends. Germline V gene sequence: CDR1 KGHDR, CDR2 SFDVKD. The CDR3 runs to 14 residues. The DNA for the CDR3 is TGTGCCACCGCCGGCGGTTTTAGCACAGATACGCAGTATTTT. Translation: CATAGGFSTDTQYF.

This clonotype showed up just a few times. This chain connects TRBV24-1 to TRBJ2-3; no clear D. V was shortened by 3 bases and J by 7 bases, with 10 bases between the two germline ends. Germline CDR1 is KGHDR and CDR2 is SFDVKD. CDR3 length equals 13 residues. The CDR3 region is CATSDPSSYTQYF. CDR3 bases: TGTGCCACCAGTGATCCTTCGTCATATACGCAGTATTTT.

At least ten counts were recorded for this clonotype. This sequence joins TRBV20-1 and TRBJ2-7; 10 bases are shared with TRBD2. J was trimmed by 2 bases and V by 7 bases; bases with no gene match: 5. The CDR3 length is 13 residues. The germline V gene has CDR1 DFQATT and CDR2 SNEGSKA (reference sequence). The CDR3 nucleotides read TGCAGTGGTGGGACTAGCGACCCCTACGAGCAGTACTTC. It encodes CSGGTSDPYEQYF.

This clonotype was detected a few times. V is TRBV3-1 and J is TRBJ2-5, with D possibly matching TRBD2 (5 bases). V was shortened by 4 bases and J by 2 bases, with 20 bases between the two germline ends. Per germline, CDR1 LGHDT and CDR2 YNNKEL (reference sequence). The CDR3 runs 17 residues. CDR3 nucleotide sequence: TGTGCCAGCAGCCTAGGCTCAATAGCGTCTGATCAAGAGACCCAGTACTTC. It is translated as CASSLGSIASDQETQYF.

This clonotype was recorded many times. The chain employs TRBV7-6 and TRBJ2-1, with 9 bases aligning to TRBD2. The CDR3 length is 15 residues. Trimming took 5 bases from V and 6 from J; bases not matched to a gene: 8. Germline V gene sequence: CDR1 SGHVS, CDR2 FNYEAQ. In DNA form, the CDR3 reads TGTGCCAGCAGCGAGGTAGCGGGGGCCCTCAATGAGCAGTTCTTC. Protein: CASSEVAGALNEQFF.

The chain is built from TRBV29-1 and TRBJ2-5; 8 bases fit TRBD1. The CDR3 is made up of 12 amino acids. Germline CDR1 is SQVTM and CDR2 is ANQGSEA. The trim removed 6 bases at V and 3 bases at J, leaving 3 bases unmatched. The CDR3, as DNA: TGCAGCGTATGGGGACAGGAAGAGACCCAGTACTTC. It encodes CSVWGQEETQYF.

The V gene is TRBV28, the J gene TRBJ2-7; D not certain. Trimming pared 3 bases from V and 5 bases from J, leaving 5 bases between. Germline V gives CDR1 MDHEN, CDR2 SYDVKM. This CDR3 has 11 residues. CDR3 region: CASSFYDEQYF. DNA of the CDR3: TGTGCCAGCAGTTTTTATGACGAGCAGTACTTC.

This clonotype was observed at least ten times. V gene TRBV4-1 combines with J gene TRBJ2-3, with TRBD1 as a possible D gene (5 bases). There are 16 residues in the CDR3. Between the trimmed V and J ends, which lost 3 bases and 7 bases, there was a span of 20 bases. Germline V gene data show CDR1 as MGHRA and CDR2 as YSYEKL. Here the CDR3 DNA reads TGCGCCAGCAGCCAGACAGTCGGGCAGAGACATCATACGCAGTATTTT. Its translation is CASSQTVGQRHHTQYF.

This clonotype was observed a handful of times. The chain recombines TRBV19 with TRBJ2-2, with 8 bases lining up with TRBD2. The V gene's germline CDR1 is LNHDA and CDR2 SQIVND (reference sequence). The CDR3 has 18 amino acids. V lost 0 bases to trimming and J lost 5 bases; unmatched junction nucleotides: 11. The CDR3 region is CASSIERLAGKGTGELFF. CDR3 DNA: TGTGCCAGTAGTATAGAGCGGCTAGCGGGCAAAGGTACCGGGGAGCTGTTTTTT.

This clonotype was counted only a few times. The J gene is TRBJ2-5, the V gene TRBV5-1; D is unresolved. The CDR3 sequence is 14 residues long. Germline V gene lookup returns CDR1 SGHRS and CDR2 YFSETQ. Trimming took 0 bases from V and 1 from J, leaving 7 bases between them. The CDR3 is CASSLEVTQETQYF. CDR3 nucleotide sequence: TGCGCCAGCAGCTTGGAGGTTACCCAAGAGACCCAGTACTTC.

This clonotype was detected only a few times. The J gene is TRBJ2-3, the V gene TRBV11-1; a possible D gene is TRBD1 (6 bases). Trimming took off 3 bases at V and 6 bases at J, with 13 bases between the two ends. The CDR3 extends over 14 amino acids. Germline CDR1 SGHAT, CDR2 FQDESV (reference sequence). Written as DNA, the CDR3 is TGTGCCAGCAGCTTTGGCAGGGGTTGGGATACGCAGTATTTT. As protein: CASSFGRGWDTQYF.

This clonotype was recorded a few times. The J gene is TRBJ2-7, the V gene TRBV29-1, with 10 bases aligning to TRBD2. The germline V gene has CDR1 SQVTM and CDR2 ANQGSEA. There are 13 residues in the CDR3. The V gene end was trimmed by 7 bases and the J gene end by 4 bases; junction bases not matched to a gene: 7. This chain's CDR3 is CSARTSGVYEQYF. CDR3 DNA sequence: TGCAGCGCCCGGACTAGCGGTGTTTACGAGCAGTACTTC.

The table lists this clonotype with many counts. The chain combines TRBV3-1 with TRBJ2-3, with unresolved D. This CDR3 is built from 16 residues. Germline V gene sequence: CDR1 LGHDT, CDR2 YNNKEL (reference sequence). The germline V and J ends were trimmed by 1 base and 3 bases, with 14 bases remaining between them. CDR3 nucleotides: TGTGCCAGCAGCCAAGCGGCGGCAGTTGGTACAGATACGCAGTATTTT. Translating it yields CASSQAAAVGTDTQYF.

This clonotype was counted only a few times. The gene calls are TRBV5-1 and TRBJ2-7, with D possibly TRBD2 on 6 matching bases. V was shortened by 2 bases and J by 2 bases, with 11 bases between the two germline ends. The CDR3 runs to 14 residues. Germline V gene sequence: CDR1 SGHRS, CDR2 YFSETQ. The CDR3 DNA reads TGCGCCAGCAGCTTACGGGGGAACCCCTACGAGCAGTACTTC. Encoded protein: CASSLRGNPYEQYF.

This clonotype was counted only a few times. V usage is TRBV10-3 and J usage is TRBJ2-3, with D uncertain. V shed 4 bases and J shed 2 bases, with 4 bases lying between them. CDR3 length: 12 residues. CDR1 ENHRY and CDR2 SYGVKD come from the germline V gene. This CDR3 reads CAISGNTDTQYF. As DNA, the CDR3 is TGTGCCATCAGTGGAAACACAGATACGCAGTATTTT.

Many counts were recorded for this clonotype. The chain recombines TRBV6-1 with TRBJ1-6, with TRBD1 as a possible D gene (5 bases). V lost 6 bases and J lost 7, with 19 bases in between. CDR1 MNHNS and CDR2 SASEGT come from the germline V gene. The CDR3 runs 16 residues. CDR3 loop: CASSAMGVWGNSPLHF. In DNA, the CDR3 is TGTGCCAGCAGCGCCATGGGGGTATGGGGAAATTCACCCCTCCACTTT.

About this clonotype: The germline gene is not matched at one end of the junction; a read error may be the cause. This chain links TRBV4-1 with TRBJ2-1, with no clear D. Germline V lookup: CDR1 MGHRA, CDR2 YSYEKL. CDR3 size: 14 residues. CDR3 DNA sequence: TGCGCCAGCAACCAAGTTGCTTTAGGCAATGAGCAGTTCTTC. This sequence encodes CASNQVALGNEQFF.

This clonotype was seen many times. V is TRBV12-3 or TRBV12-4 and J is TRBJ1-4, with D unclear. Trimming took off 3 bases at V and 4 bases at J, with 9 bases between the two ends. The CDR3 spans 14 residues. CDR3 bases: TGTGCCAGCAGTTTTTCGACTCGTAATGAAAAACTGTTTTTT. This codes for CASSFSTRNEKLFF.

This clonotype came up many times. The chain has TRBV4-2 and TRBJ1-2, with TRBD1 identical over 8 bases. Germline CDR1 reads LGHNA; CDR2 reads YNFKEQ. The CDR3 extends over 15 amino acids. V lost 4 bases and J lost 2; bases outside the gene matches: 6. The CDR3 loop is CASSRSDRDNYGYTF. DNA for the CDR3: TGTGCCAGCAGCCGGTCGGACAGGGACAACTATGGCTACACCTTC.

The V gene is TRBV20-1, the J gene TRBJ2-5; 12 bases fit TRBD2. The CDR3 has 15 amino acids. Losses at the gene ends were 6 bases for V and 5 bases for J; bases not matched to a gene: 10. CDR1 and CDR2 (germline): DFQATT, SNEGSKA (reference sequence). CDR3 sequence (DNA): TGCAGTGCCACTCGGACTAGCGGGGAGGTGGAGACCCAGTACTTC. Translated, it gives CSATRTSGEVETQYF.

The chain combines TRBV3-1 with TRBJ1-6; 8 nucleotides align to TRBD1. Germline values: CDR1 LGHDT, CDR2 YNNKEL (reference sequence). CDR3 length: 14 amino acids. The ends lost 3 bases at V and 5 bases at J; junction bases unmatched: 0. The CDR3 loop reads CASSQGQDNSPLHF. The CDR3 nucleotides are TGTGCCAGCAGCCAGGGACAGGATAATTCACCCCTCCACTTT.